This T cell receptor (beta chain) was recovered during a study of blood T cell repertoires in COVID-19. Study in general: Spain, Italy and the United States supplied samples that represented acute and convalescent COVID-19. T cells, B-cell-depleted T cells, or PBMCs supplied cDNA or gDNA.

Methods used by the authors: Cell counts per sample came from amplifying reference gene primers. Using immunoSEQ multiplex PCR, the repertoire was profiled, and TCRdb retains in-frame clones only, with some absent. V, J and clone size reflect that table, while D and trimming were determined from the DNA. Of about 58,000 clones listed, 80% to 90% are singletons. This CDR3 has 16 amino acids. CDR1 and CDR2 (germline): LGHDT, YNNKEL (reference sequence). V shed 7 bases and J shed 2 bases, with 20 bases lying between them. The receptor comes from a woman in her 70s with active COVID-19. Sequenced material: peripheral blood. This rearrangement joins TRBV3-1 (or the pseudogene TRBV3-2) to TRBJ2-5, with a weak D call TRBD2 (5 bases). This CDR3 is CASTPPGLGGQETQYF. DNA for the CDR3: TGTGCCAGCACCCCACCTGGTCTTGGCGGGCAAGAGACCCAGTACTTC.